One and the same sample provided the 29 T cell receptor beta chains below, sequenced in a study of T-cell reconstitution after alpha-beta-depleted transplantation in children. Unique molecular identifiers were used in preparing the TCRbeta library. TCRdb reanalysed the PCR reads using MiXCR and keeps one entry per CDR3 protein. The table includes 190,000 or so distinct CDR3 sequences, 13% to 15% detected once. The sample here was PBMCs from the stem cell graft donor, taken from the stem cell graft. Source of these receptors: a human donor who donated a stem cell graft to a child with acute lymphoblastic leukemia.

This CDR3 reads CAIRGHPDNEQFF. The CDR3 bases are TGCGCCATCAGGGGACATCCGGACAATGAGCAGTTCTTC. The chain uses TRBV23-1 and TRBJ2-1, with a weak D call TRBD1 (6 bases). TRBV23-1 is classed as an ORF, of uncertain function. Trimming removed 10 bases at V and 5 bases at J, with 15 bases between. The CDR3 covers 13 residues.

This clonotype was seen at least ten times. The chain joins TRBV5-6 to TRBJ2-7; no clear D. V lost 6 bases and J lost 2, with 21 bases in between. Germline V gives CDR1 SGHDT, CDR2 YYEEEE. CDR3 length: 16 amino acids. The CDR3 sequence: CASTSYLGFRPYEQYF. The CDR3 nucleotides read TGTGCCAGCACCTCATACTTGGGTTTTCGCCCCTACGAGCAGTACTTC.

This clonotype was detected many times. V and J are TRBV12-3 or TRBV12-4 and TRBJ2-1, with 8 bases lining up with TRBD2. The CDR3 has 15 residues. V shed 3 bases, J shed 5 bases, and the junction held 6 bases outside the gene matches. The CDR3 coding sequence is TGTGCCAGCAGTTTGAGCGGGAGCTCTCACAATGAGCAGTTCTTC. It codes for CASSLSGSSHNEQFF.

The rearrangement uses TRBV20-1 and TRBJ2-3; 9 bases line up with TRBD2. The CDR3 is 17 residues long. J was trimmed by 3 bases and V by 0 bases; bases with no gene match: 10. CDR1 is DFQATT, CDR2 SNEGSKA, per germline (reference sequence). CDR3 coding DNA: TGCAGTGCTAGAGACCCCGGACTAGCGTTATGGACAGATACGCAGTATTTT. Translation: CSARDPGLALWTDTQYF.

This clonotype was detected many times. The V call is TRBV28, the J call TRBJ2-5; D remains unclear. The CDR3 runs 11 residues. The V and J ends lost 5 bases and 7 bases respectively, with 8 bases between them. Germline CDR1 and CDR2: MDHEN and SYDVKM. The CDR3 nucleotides are TGTGCCAGCAGTCCCCTCGGGACCCAGTACTTC. It specifies CASSPLGTQYF.

This clonotype came up many times. V is TRBV11-3 and J is TRBJ2-1; 7 nucleotides agree with TRBD2. With V trimmed by 6 bases and J by 6 bases, 11 bases remained unmatched. Germline V gene data show CDR1 as SGHNT and CDR2 as YENEEA. The CDR3 sequence is 15 residues long. CDR3 sequence reads: CASRPREGTLNEQFF. The DNA for the CDR3 is TGTGCCAGCAGACCCAGGGAGGGGACCCTCAATGAGCAGTTCTTC. The variable domain in full, with the rest retrieved from reference TRBV11-3 and TRBJ2-1, is EAGVVQSPRYKIIEKKQPVAFWCNPISGHNTLYWYLQNLGQGPELLIRYENEEAVDDSQLPKDRFSAERLKGVDSTLKIQPAELGDSAVYLCASRPREGTLNEQFFGPGTRLTVL.

This clonotype has just a few counts. The chain couples TRBV19 to TRBJ1-1, with D hard to call. V shed 5 bases and J shed 0 bases, with 13 bases lying between them. In germline, CDR1 is LNHDA, CDR2 SQIVND (reference sequence). There are 15 residues in the CDR3. This CDR3 reads CASSPGGGVNTEAFF. CDR3 nucleotide sequence: TGTGCCAGTAGTCCCGGCGGAGGAGTGAACACTGAAGCTTTCTTT.

The table lists this clonotype with a few counts. V gene TRBV13 combines with J gene TRBJ1-1; D perhaps matches TRBD1 (5 bases). Looked up from germline, CDR1 is PRHDT and CDR2 is FYEKMQ (reference sequence). Trimming stripped 1 base from V and 1 base from J, with 28 bases between. There are 21 residues in the CDR3. The CDR3 loop is CASSLETPSNGARPWNTEAFF. The CDR3 DNA reads TGTGCCAGCAGCTTAGAAACTCCCTCAAATGGGGCCCGCCCCTGGAACACTGAAGCTTTCTTT.

This clonotype was observed a few times. The chain recombines TRBV5-1 with TRBJ2-2, with unresolved D. This CDR3 is built from 14 residues. Trimming removed 4 bases from V and 3 bases from J, with 10 bases in between. Looked up from germline, CDR1 is SGHRS and CDR2 is YFSETQ. CDR3 sequence (DNA): TGCGCCAGCAGCCAAGACTTGTACACCGGGGAGCTGTTTTTT. It yields the protein CASSQDLYTGELFF.

This clonotype was seen ten or more times. This rearrangement joins TRBV28 to TRBJ2-7, with 7 nucleotides matching TRBD2. The CDR3 loop spans 14 amino acids. The germline V gene encodes CDR1 MDHEN and CDR2 SYDVKM. V trimming: 7 bases; J trimming: 2 bases; junction bases outside the gene matches: 8. The CDR3 loop reads CASTRWGGAYEQYF. The CDR3 DNA sequence: TGTGCCAGCACTCGATGGGGAGGGGCCTACGAGCAGTACTTC.

The table lists this clonotype with a count of one. This sequence joins TRBV6-4 and TRBJ1-5; perhaps TRBD1 as D (5 bases). The CDR3 spans 15 residues. Per germline, CDR1 MRHNA and CDR2 SNTAGT. V gave up 2 bases and J gave up 3 bases, with 11 bases separating them. CDR3 residues: CASSDPQGDNQPQHF. DNA of the CDR3: TGTGCCAGCAGTGACCCCCAGGGTGACAATCAGCCCCAGCATTTT.

The J gene is TRBJ1-1, the V gene TRBV30; 12 bases agree with TRBD1. Trimming removed 1 base from V and 12 bases from J; junction bases left unmatched: 9. The CDR3 runs 14 residues. Germline V gives CDR1 GTSNPN, CDR2 SVGIG (reference sequence). The CDR3 is CAWSATRDRGRTFF. The CDR3 DNA reads TGTGCCTGGAGTGCAACCCGGGACAGGGGGCGGACTTTCTTT. The full variable domain, its missing parts supplied by reference TRBV30 and TRBJ1-1, is SQTIHQWPATLVQPVGSPLSLECTVEGTSNPNLYWYRQAAGRGLQLLFYSVGIGQISSEVPQNLSASRPQDRQFILSSKKLLLSDSGFYLCAWSATRDRGRTFFGQGTRLTVV.

This clonotype appeared many times. V is TRBV7-8 and J is TRBJ2-4; 7 positions agree with TRBD2. Unmatched junction bases numbered 4, after V lost 3 bases and J lost 2 bases. The germline CDR1 and CDR2 sequences are SGHVS and FQNEAQ. There are 15 residues in the CDR3. CDR3 sequence: CASSFSSGTKNIQYF. CDR3 sequence (DNA): TGTGCCAGCAGCTTTTCTAGCGGCACCAAAAACATTCAGTACTTC.

This clonotype was recorded at least ten times. V gene TRBV5-6 combines with J gene TRBJ2-3; 9 positions agree with TRBD2. Germline-derived CDR1 and CDR2 are SGHDT and YYEEEE. V shed 4 bases, J shed 6 bases, and the junction held 9 bases outside the gene matches. This CDR3 has 15 residues. CDR3 in amino acids: CASSLPGLARDTQYF. The CDR3 nucleotides are TGTGCCAGCAGCCTACCGGGACTAGCTCGGGATACGCAGTATTTT.

In this sample, this clonotype turned up many times. The CDR3 sequence: CASSRGARRVDIQYF. The CDR3 region has the DNA TGTGCCAGCAGTCGGGGGGCTAGGCGGGTGGACATTCAGTACTTC. The chain joins TRBV6-1 to TRBJ2-4; possible D gene TRBD2, 7 bases. V was trimmed by 5 bases and J by 8 bases, leaving 19 bases between them. This CDR3 is 15 amino acids long. The germline V gene encodes CDR1 MNHNS and CDR2 SASEGT.

This clonotype occurred a few times. The genes are TRBV11-3 and TRBJ2-1; D unresolved. Germline assignment: CDR1 SGHNT and CDR2 YENEEA. V was shortened by 5 bases and J by 5 bases, with 13 bases between the two germline ends. The CDR3 runs to 14 residues. CDR3 in amino acids: CASSPRVSNNEQFF. CDR3 DNA: TGTGCCAGCAGCCCTAGGGTCTCGAACAATGAGCAGTTCTTC.

This clonotype was counted many times. V gene TRBV19 combines with J gene TRBJ2-1; D may be TRBD2 (6 bases). Trimming left V 5 bases short and J 4 bases short, with 12 bases between. Per germline, CDR1 LNHDA and CDR2 SQIVND (reference sequence). There are 14 residues in the CDR3. The CDR3 reads CASSPLREYNEQFF. CDR3 bases: TGTGCCAGTAGTCCCCTCCGGGAGTACAATGAGCAGTTCTTC.

This clonotype showed up many times. The conserved final phenylalanine or tryptophan is absent from the CDR3, which likely points to a read error. The limits of the CDR3 on the DNA are not certain, so only TCRdb's listed CDR3 is given. The J gene is TRBJ1-2, the V gene TRBV5-6. Inclusive of both ends, the CDR3 amounts to 8 amino acids. The germline V gene has CDR1 SGHDT and CDR2 YYEEEE. CDR3 sequence reads: CASSLVTH.

In its sample, this clonotype was seen many times. The V and J genes are TRBV5-5 and TRBJ2-1; D ambiguous. This CDR3 has 15 residues. The ends were cut back, 4 bases at V and 5 bases at J, with 16 bases in the middle. The germline CDR1 and CDR2 sequences are SGHKS and YYEKEE (reference sequence). CDR3 in amino acids: CASSIKRYPDNEQFF. Written as DNA, the CDR3 is TGTGCCAGCAGCATCAAACGGTACCCGGACAATGAGCAGTTCTTC.

This clonotype was detected a few times. This rearrangement joins TRBV20-1 to TRBJ1-3, with no clear D. The V gene's germline CDR1 is DFQATT and CDR2 SNEGSKA (reference sequence). The CDR3 contains 15 residues. V was pared by 4 bases and J by 0 bases, with 13 bases between. CDR3 residues: CSAMGTRISGNTIYF. As DNA, the CDR3 is TGCAGTGCTATGGGCACCCGTATCTCTGGAAACACCATATATTTT.

V and J are TRBV12-3 or TRBV12-4 and TRBJ2-3; no clear D. This CDR3 has 15 amino acids. V was pared by 2 bases and J by 0 bases, with 9 bases between. Written as DNA, the CDR3 is TGTGCCAGCAGTTTACGATTAACAAGCACAGATACGCAGTATTTT. Its translation: CASSLRLTSTDTQYF.

The chain employs TRBV19 and TRBJ1-1; D call uncertain. Germline V CDR1 and CDR2: LNHDA, SQIVND (reference sequence). The CDR3 runs 14 residues. Deletions cut 4 bases from V and 3 bases from J, with 12 bases between. In DNA form, the CDR3 reads TGTGCCAGTAGTAAAACAGCCTCTTACACTGAAGCTTTCTTT. Its protein product is CASSKTASYTEAFF.

This clonotype was seen many times. V and J are TRBV5-1 and TRBJ2-7; D possibly matches TRBD1 or TRBD2 (5 bases each). Trimming took 2 bases from V and 5 from J, leaving 17 bases between them. This CDR3 is built from 15 residues. The germline V gene encodes CDR1 SGHRS and CDR2 YFSETQ. The CDR3 loop reads CASSLLPGPVDEQYF. The CDR3 bases are TGCGCCAGCAGCTTACTACCGGGACCGGTTGACGAGCAGTACTTC. Combining the CDR3 with reference TRBV5-1 and TRBJ2-7 gives the whole variable domain KAGVTQTPRYLIKTRGQQVTLSCSPISGHRSVSWYQQTPGQGLQFLFEYFSETQRNKGNFPGRFSGRQFSNSRSEMNVSTLELGDSALYLCASSLLPGPVDEQYFGPGTRLTVT.

V and J are TRBV12-3 or TRBV12-4 and TRBJ2-7, with 11 bases lining up with TRBD1. CDR3 length equals 16 residues. V trimming: 6 bases; J trimming: 6 bases; junction bases outside the gene matches: 13. Here the CDR3 reads CASRPIQSGTGGEQYF. Written as DNA, the CDR3 is TGTGCCAGCAGGCCGATCCAATCCGGGACAGGGGGCGAGCAGTACTTC.

The chain employs TRBV24-1 and TRBJ2-7, with no clear D. Between the trimmed V and J ends, which lost 2 bases and 2 bases, there was a span of 15 bases. The germline V gene has CDR1 KGHDR and CDR2 SFDVKD. The CDR3 totals 16 residues. CDR3 residues: CATSDSSRVGTYEQYF. CDR3 in DNA: TGTGCCACCAGTGATTCAAGTCGGGTGGGAACCTACGAGCAGTACTTC.

This clonotype has at least ten counts. The rearrangement links TRBV7-8 to TRBJ2-7; TRBD2 matches 8 bases. CDR1 SGHVS and CDR2 FQNEAQ come from the germline V gene. This CDR3 is built from 15 residues. J gave up 2 bases and V 5 bases, and 8 bases lay outside the gene matches. The CDR3 nucleotides read TGTGCCAGCAGCCTCCGGGGGGGCTCGGCCTACGAGCAGTACTTC. It translates to CASSLRGGSAYEQYF.

The table lists this clonotype with many counts. The chain's CDR3 is CASRKEPRGYQETQYF. CDR3 nucleotides: TGTGCCAGCAGAAAAGAACCCCGGGGTTACCAAGAGACCCAGTACTTC. The rearrangement links TRBV11-1 to TRBJ2-5, with a weak D call TRBD2 (5 bases). CDR1 is SGHAT, CDR2 FQDESV, per germline (reference sequence). The CDR3 extends over 16 amino acids. Trimming left V 6 bases short and J 0 bases short, with 17 bases between.

This chain links TRBV12-3 or TRBV12-4 with TRBJ2-2, with D unresolved. This CDR3 is built from 13 residues. The germline V and J ends were trimmed by 4 bases and 7 bases, with 10 bases remaining between them. The CDR3 bases are TGTGCCAGCAGTTCCGTAGCCCACGGGGAGCTGTTTTTT. Residues: CASSSVAHGELFF.

This clonotype occurred many times. CDR3 DNA: TGCAGCGTTGCAAATAGCAATCAGCCCCAGCATTTT. The encoded protein is CSVANSNQPQHF. The chain recombines TRBV29-1 with TRBJ1-5; no clear D. The CDR3 contains 12 residues. The V gene lost 4 bases and the J gene lost 0 bases, with 4 bases spanning the gap. Germline V gene sequence: CDR1 SQVTM, CDR2 ANQGSEA.